This TCR beta chain emerged from a study of vaccination and CD4 T cells after COVID-19. Study context: Nasal swab PCR detected SARS-CoV-2 in convalescent patients; eight to ten had mild disease, one severe. The study collected post-vaccine samples a median 72 days after dose two, with a range of 14 to 241. Stimuli were overlapping spike peptide pools of SARS-CoV-2 and three common cold coronaviruses (HCoV-NL63, HCoV-OC43, HCoV-229E).

Treatment here: approximately nine-day PBMC culture with coronavirus spike peptide pools or control peptides (ViraFEST assay). An Oncomine TCR Beta short-read assay was used to sequence the DNA from cultured CD4+ T cells. TCRdb used MiXCR to reprocess the PCR reads, holding one entry per CDR3 protein. The sample consists of thousands of distinct CDR3 sequences, about 21% of them appearing once. By sample fraction, this clonotype is medium-sized. Antigen specificity is unknown. CDR1 and CDR2 from the germline V gene are MGHRA and YSYEKL. V shed 0 bases and J shed 0 bases, with 13 bases lying between them. The CDR3 contains 17 residues.

The chain employs TRBV4-1 and TRBJ2-3; tentatively, D is TRBD2 (6 bases). The specimen was CD4+ T cells from blood, cultured in vitro. The receptor was derived from a human donor who had recovered from COVID-19. Written as DNA, the CDR3 is TGCGCCAGCAGCCAAGATTTGGGGACTTATAGCACAGATACGCAGTATTTT. Protein: CASSQDLGTYSTDTQYF.